This T cell receptor (beta chain) was obtained from a study of blood T cell repertoires in COVID-19. The germline CDR1 and CDR2 sequences are MDHEN and SYDVKM. The CDR3 is made up of 15 amino acids. V gave up 8 bases and J gave up 4 bases, with 15 bases separating them. This clone occurred once. Authors' methods: By means of reference gene primer amplification, nucleated cell counts were estimated. Clones were sequenced by immunoSEQ multiplex PCR, and TCRdb holds only the in-frame ones, with some missing. V, J and clone size reflect that table, while D and trimming were determined from the DNA. The sample shows around 200,000 clones, around 85% of them seen only once.

This TCR came from a man between 25 and 39 years old with acute or convalescent COVID-19. Material for sequencing was peripheral blood. The V call is TRBV28, the J call TRBJ1-6; no clear D gene. The CDR3 DNA is TGTGCCAGCGCTACGACGGGAGAGTATAATTCACCCCTCCACTTT. Translated: CASATTGEYNSPLHF.